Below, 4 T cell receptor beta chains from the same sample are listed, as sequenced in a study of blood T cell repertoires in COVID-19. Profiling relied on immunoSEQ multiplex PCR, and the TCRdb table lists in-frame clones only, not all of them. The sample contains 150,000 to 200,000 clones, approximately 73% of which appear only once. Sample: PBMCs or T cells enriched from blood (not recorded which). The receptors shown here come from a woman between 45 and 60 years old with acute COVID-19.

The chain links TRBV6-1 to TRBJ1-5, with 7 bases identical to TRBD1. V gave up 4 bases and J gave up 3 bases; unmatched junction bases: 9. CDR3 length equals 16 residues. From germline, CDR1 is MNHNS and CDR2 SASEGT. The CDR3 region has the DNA TGTGCCAGCAGTGCCCCGGGACAGTTGATCAATCAGCCCCAGCATTTT. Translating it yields CASSAPGQLINQPQHF.

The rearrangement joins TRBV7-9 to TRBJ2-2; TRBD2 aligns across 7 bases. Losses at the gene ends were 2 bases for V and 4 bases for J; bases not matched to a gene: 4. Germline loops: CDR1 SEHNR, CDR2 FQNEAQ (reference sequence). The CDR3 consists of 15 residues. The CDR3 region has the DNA TGTGCCAGCAGCTTACCAGCGGGGACCACCGGGGAGCTGTTTTTT. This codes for CASSLPAGTTGELFF.

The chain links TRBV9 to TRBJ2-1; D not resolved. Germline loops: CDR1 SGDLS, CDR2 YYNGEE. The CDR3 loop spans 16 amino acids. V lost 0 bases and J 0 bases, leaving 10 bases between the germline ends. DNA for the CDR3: TGTGCCAGCAGCGTAGTGGAGTACCGCTCCTACAATGAGCAGTTCTTC. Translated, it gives CASSVVEYRSYNEQFF.

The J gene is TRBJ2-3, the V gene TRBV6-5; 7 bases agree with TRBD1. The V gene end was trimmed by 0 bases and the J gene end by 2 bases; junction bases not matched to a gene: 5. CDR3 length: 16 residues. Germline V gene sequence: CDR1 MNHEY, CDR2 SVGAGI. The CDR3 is CASSYSTGAFTDTQYF. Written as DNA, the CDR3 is TGTGCCAGCAGTTACTCTACAGGGGCGTTCACAGATACGCAGTATTTT.